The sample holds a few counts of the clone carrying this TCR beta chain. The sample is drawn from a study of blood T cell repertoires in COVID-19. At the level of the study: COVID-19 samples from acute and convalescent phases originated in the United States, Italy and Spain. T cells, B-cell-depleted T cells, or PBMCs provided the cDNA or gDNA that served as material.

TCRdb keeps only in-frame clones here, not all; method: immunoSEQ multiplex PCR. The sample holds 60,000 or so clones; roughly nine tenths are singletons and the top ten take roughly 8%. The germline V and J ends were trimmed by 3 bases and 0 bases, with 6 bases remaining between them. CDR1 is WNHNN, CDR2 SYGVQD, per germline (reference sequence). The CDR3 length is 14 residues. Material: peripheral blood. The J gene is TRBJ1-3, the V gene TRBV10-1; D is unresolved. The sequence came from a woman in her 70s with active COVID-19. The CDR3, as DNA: TGCGCCAGCAGTGAACCCAGCTCTGGAAACACCATATATTTT. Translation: CASSEPSSGNTIYF.